This T cell receptor beta chain came from a study of shared clonotypes between healthy human individuals. Study-level points and caveats: Some clonotypes were shared by all four sorted-subset donors, while others were not shared. The non-shared ones had lower generation probabilities than the shared ones. Researchers found naive subsets generally carried larger estimated richness than memory subsets.

Naivety among CD8 cells was defined by CD45RO negativity and positive CCR7 selection, thereby excluding terminally differentiated effector memory CD45RA+ cells. CDR3 size: 14 residues. With 5 bases removed from V and 2 bases from J, the gap between germline ends came to 13 bases. Germline CDR1 is SEHNR and CDR2 is FQNEAQ (reference sequence). Comments on this clone: The antigen is not known.

In the authors' methods: In the immunoSEQ data, sequences were junction-only and lacked quality scores, so filtering differed. Clones were read by immunoSEQ multiplex PCR, and TCRdb kept only the in-frame ones, dropping some. V, J and clone size are taken as reported in that table, and D and trimming were inferred from the DNA itself. The sample lists a few million clones, roughly 95% occurring once. The sequenced sample was naive CD8+ T cells from PBMCs. The clonotype comes from a man between 18 and 29 years old in good health. Some clones in this sample may be carry-over from other donors' samples. The J gene is TRBJ2-7, the V gene TRBV7-9; a weak D match, TRBD1 (5 bases). DNA for the CDR3: TGTGCCAGCAGCCCCCGGACACCCCCCTACGAGCAGTACTTC. Protein product: CASSPRTPPYEQYF.